The T cell receptor beta chain described here comes from a study of blood T cell repertoires in COVID-19. Study context: From T cells, B-cell-depleted T cells, or PBMCs came the material, which was cDNA or gDNA.

With V trimmed by 3 bases and J by 2 bases, 11 bases remained unmatched. The germline V gene has CDR1 MDHEN and CDR2 SYDVKM. The CDR3 extends over 17 amino acids. Per the study methods: Reference gene primers were amplified, and this amplification served to estimate nucleated cell counts. Only in-frame clones appear in the TCRdb table, and some are missing; sequencing was by immunoSEQ multiplex PCR. The DNA gave D and trimming, while V, J and clone size come from that table. The sample contains under 300,000 clones, roughly 82% of which appear only once. The clonotype comes from a woman aged 80 or older with active or convalescent COVID-19. The chain has TRBV28 and TRBJ1-2; 8 bases are a match to TRBD1. Material: peripheral blood. The CDR3, as DNA: TGTGCCAGCAGTTTTTGGGCAGGGGGCGAGGTGAACTATGGCTACACCTTC. Its protein product is CASSFWAGGEVNYGYTF.